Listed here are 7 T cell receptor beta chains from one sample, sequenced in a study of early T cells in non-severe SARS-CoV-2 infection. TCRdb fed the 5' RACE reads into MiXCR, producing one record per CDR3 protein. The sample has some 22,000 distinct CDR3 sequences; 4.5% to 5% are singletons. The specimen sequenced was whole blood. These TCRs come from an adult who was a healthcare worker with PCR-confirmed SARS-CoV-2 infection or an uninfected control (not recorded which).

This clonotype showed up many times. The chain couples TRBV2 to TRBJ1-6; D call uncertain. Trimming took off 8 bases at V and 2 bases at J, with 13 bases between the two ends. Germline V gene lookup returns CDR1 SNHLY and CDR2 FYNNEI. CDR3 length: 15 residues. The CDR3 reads CASRSPGTYNSPLHF. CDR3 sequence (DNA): TGTGCCAGCCGGTCCCCGGGGACCTATAATTCACCCCTCCACTTT.

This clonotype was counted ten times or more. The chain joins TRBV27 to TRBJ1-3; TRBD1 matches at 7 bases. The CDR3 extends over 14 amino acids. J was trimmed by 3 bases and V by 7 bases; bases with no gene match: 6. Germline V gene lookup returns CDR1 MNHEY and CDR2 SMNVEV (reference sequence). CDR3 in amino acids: CASTAGGVGNTIYF. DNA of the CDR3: TGTGCCAGCACTGCAGGGGGAGTTGGAAACACCATATATTTT.

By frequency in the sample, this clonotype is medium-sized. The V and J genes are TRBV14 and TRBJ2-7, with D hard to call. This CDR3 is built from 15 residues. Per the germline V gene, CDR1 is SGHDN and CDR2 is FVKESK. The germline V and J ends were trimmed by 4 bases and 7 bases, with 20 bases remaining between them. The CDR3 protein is CASSPLAGFLREQYF. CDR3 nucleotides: TGTGCCAGCAGCCCATTGGCAGGTTTCCTTCGGGAGCAGTACTTC.

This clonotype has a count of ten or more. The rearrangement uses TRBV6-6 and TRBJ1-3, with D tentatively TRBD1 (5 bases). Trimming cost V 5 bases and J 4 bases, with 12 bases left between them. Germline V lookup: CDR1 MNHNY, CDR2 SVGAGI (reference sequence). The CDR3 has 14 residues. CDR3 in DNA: TGTGCCAGCAGTCTAGGGGTGACAGGAAACACCATATATTTT. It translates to CASSLGVTGNTIYF.

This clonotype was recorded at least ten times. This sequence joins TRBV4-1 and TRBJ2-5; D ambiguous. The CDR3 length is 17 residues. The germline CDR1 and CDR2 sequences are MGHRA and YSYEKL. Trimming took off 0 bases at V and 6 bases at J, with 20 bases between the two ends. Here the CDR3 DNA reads TGCGCCAGCAGCCAAGATTCAGATAGCTACACACCTCAGACCCAGTACTTC. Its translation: CASSQDSDSYTPQTQYF.

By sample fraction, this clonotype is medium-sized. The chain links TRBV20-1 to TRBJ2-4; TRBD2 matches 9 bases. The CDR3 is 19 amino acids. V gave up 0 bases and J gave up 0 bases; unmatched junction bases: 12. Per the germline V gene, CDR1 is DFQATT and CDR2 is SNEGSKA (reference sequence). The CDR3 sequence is CSARDRNSGGQLAKNIQYF. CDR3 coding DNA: TGCAGTGCTAGAGATCGGAATAGCGGGGGACAACTAGCCAAAAACATTCAGTACTTC.

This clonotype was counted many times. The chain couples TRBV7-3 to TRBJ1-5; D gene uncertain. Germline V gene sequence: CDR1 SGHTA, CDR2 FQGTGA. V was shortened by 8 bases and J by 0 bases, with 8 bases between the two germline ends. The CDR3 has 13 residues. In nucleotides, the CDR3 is TGTGCCAGCGGCGTACTTAGCAATCAGCCCCAGCATTTT. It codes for CASGVLSNQPQHF.